This T cell receptor (beta chain) was sequenced during a study of T cells in Graves' hyperthyroidism and ophthalmopathy (dated by TCRdb to 2018 to 2020). At the level of the whole study: Peripheral blood samples were taken at the time of initial diagnosis, prior to any treatment. To identify TCR V-J signatures that set the groups apart, the researchers used a discovery cohort of 100 patients, made up of around 42 with Graves' ophthalmopathy and some 60 with stable Graves' hyperthyroidism. Prospective prediction of ophthalmopathy was tested in an independent validation cohort consisting of some 18 hyperthyroidism patients and around 16 patients who later progressed to ophthalmopathy. The 95 to 100 discovery patients were randomly divided into training and test sets at a 7:3 ratio. The study also compared thyroid tissue and blood T-cell repertoires from about 6 Graves' hyperthyroidism patients. Following sampling, methimazole starting at 30 mg daily was given to hyperthyroidism patients, and high-dose intravenous methylprednisolone was given to ophthalmopathy patients. According to the paper, TCR Vbeta CDR3 sequencing was carried out on 135 peripheral blood samples, which came from fewer than 50 ophthalmopathy, 80 or so hyperthyroidism and roughly 17 progressor patients.

Summary of the overall study and its limitations: In validation, progression to ophthalmopathy was predicted by the model with nearly 71% sensitivity and about 72% specificity, a median of roughly 6 months before onset. A model built on a 13 V-J signature distinguished ophthalmopathy from stable hyperthyroidism, reaching around 87% sensitivity and 81.08% specificity in cross-validation and 80%/75% in testing. Blood samples also contained most of the expanded thyroid clonotypes (frequency above 0.001), which suggests that blood repertoires may reflect thyroid immune responses. No statistical method was used to set the sample size in advance, and investigators knew the group allocation.

For this clonotype: Its antigen is currently not known. There are no base qualities to consult, and no much larger clone falls within one base.

Amplification of TCR beta CDR3 regions was carried out from RNA transcripts. The TCR CDR3 was subjected to a first round of RT-PCR using the HTBI primer set and the Qiagen OneStep RT-PCR kit. Libraries were constructed in a second round of multiplex PCR, after which size selection and purification were carried out. Libraries were sequenced paired-end with 100 bp reads on an Illumina HiSeq2000. The authors' pipeline ran thus. Raw data were processed with SOAPnuke, discarding reads with adapters, uncalled bases, mean Phred below 15, or no exact constant-primer or identifier match. COPE v1.2.5 was used to merge the high-quality paired reads, and each unique nucleotide sequence was defined as a clonotype. Clonotypes were aligned to IMGT TRBV, TRBD and TRBJ reference segments using MiTCR v1.1. Analysis was restricted to V-J combinations with a frequency above 0.0001, which covered approximately 99% of repertoires. A TCS score was defined as the ratio between F50 (clonal expansion) and ExV (chaos), using BLOSUM62-based TCRdist between CDR3 peptides within each V-J. Welch's t-statistics and random forest reduced some 510 V-J features to roughly 13, which were used in a naive Bayes classifier (R e1071). The Morisita-Horn index was used to measure how similar the thyroid and blood repertoires were. TCRdb reprocessed the public reads (quality trimming at Q25 with fastp, clone calling with MiXCR) and kept in-frame beta chains. Records with the same CDR3 protein are collapsed into one entry carrying the most frequent genes and DNA. V and J calls and clone size were set by TCRdb, not the authors. The sample table lists 550,000 to 700,000 distinct CDR3 sequences, roughly 14% of them with a count of one. Of the sample, about 3.9% falls within the top ten clones.

Ophthalmopathy patients had moderately to severely active disease, Clinical Activity Score of at least 3, NOSPECS grade of at least 4, and duration under 3 months. Patients with uncontrolled infections, other autoimmune diseases, pregnancy or lactation were excluded. Clinical symptoms, serum thyroxine and TRAb, thyroid ultrasound, and orbital computed tomography formed the basis for the diagnoses. Ficoll-Paque density gradient centrifugation was used to isolate PBMCs from 10 ml of fresh peripheral blood. Total RNA was extracted with Trizol reagent, and quality was checked on an Agilent 2100 Bioanalyzer. Sequenced: blood. This receptor was taken from a woman in her 40s with Graves' ophthalmopathy.

CDR3 loop: CASTPGERDEQYF. The nucleotide sequence is given as TGTGCCAGCACCCCCGGGGAGCGGGACGAGCAGTACTTC. This receptor chain uses TRBV6-1 and TRBJ2-7; a weak D assignment points to TRBD2 (6 bases agree). V is cut by 7 bases and J by 5 bases, and the space between the germline ends is 15 bases. CDR1 is given as MNHNS and CDR2 as SASEGT, both from the germline V gene. The CDR3 numbers 13 residues from cysteine through phenylalanine. Of the read, only the CDR3 DNA is kept; its 39 bases are in frame from base 1.